Listed below are T cell receptor beta chains from one sample, sequenced in a study of T cells in Graves' hyperthyroidism and ophthalmopathy. One entry per CDR3 protein results from TCRdb running MiXCR on the multiplex PCR reads. This repertoire shows 370,000 or so distinct CDR3 sequences, 15% to 18% found once; its top ten account for around a quarter. Source material: blood. All receptors derive from a woman between 18 and 30 years old with Graves' hyperthyroidism that later progressed to Graves' ophthalmopathy. CDR3s include the opening cysteine and the closing phenylalanine or tryptophan. The D gene is left open where the match is weak. The listing skips clone size in some rows; elsewhere it reads once, few, many or a size class.

TRBV5-1,many,NA,16,TRBJ2-1,TGCGCCAGCAGCTTGGATACAAACCTGGCCTACAATGAGCAGTTCTTC,CASSLDTNLAYNEQFF
TRBV29-1,NA,NA,13,TRBJ2-5,TGCAGCGTTGCCCCAGGGTTTGGAGAGACCCAGTACTTC,CSVAPGFGETQYF
TRBV28,many,NA,16,TRBJ2-1,TGTGCCAGCAGTTTATCGTCCGAGGCAGGGATGAATGAGCAGTTCTTC,CASSLSSEAGMNEQFF
TRBV2,many,NA,12,TRBJ2-7,TGTGCCAGCTCAAAGTTCGGCTTCGAGCAGTACTTC,CASSKFGFEQYF
TRBV6-1,many,NA,14,TRBJ2-1,TGTGCCAGCAGGGGAACCTATTCTACAAATGAGCAGTTCTTC,CASRGTYSTNEQFF
TRBV6-1,few,NA,13,TRBJ2-3,TGTGCCAGCAGTGAAGCGGGCAGAAATACGCAGTATTTT,CASSEAGRNTQYF
TRBV20-1,many,NA,12,TRBJ2-2,TGCAGTGCCCCGGTGAACACCGGGGAGCTGTTTTTT,CSAPVNTGELFF
TRBV10-1,few,TRBD2,14,TRBJ2-7,TGCGCCAGCAGTGAATTTAGCGGGGGGGCCGAGCAGTACTTC,CASSEFSGGAEQYF
TRBV15,NA,NA,15,TRBJ1-3,TGTGCCACCAGCCGGGACTCCTTTGCTGGAAACACCATATATTTT,CATSRDSFAGNTIYF
TRBV27,NA,TRBD2,15,TRBJ2-3,TGTGCCAGCAGCAAACTAGCGGGAGGGGAAGATACGCAGTATTTT,CASSKLAGGEDTQYF
TRBV11-3,many,TRBD2,16,TRBJ2-3,TGTGCCAGCAGCCTCGGGACTAGCGGGGGCACAGATACGCAGTATTTT,CASSLGTSGGTDTQYF
TRBV28,many,NA,15,TRBJ1-1,TGTGCCAGCAGAAATCAGGGGCTGCTGAACACTGAAGCTTTCTTT,CASRNQGLLNTEAFF
TRBV2,NA,NA,13,TRBJ2-1,TGTGCCAGCAGTCCCAAGACTAGTAATGAGCAGTTCTTC,CASSPKTSNEQFF
TRBV5-6,NA,NA,16,TRBJ2-7,TGTGCCAGCAGCTTGGGAGGGGGAGTTCTCTCCTACGAGCAGTACTTC,CASSLGGGVLSYEQYF
TRBV18,NA,NA,15,TRBJ2-7,TGTGCCAGCTCACCGACCGGGACTTTTGCCTACGAGCAGTACTTC,CASSPTGTFAYEQYF